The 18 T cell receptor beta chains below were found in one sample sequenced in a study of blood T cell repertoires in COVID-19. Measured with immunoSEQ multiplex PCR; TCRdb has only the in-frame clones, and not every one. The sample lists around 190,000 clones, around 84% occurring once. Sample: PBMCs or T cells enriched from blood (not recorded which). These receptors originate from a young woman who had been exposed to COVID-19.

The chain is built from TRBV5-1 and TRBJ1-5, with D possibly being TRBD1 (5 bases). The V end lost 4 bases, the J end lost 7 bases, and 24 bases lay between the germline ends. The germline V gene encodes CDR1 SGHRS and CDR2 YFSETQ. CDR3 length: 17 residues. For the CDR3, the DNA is TGCGCCAGCAGCCCCACGGCATCCGGGGGTCTGGGGCAGCCCCAGCATTTT. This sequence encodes CASSPTASGGLGQPQHF.

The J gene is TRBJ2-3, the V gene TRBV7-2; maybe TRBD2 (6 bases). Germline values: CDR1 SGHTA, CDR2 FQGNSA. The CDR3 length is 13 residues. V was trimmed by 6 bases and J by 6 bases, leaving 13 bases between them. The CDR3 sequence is CASSLRRGDTQYF. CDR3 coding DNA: TGTGCCAGCAGTTTGAGACGGGGGGATACGCAGTATTTT.

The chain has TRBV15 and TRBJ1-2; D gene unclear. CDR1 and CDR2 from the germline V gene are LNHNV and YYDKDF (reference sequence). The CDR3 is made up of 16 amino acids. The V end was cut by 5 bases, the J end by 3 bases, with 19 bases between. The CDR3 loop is CATSPGTEGVYYGYTF. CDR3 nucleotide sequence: TGTGCCACCAGCCCAGGTACAGAGGGTGTTTACTATGGCTACACCTTC.

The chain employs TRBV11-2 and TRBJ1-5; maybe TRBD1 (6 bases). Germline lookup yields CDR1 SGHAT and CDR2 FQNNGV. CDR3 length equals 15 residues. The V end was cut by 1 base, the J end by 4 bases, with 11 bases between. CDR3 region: CASSLGPQGNQPQHF. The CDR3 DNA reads TGTGCCAGCAGCTTAGGGCCCCAGGGGAATCAGCCCCAGCATTTT.

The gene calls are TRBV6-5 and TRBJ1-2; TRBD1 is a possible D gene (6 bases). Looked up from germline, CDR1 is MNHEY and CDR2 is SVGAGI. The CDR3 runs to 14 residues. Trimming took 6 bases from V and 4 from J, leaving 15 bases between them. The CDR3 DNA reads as TGTGCCAGCAGACCGAACAGGGTTTCCTATGGCTACACCTTC. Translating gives CASRPNRVSYGYTF.

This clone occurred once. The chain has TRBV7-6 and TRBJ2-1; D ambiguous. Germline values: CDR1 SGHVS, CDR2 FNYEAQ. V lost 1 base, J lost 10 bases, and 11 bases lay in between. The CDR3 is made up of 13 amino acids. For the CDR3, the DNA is TGTGCCAGCAGCTTAGAACCAGTGGTCGAGCAGTTCTTC. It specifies CASSLEPVVEQFF.

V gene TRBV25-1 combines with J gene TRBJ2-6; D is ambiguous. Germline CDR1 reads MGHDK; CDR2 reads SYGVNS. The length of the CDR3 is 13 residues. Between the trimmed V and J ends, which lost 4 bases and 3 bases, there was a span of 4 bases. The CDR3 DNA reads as TGTGCCAGCAGTGCCGGTGGGGCCAACGTCCTGACTTTC. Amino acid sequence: CASSAGGANVLTF.

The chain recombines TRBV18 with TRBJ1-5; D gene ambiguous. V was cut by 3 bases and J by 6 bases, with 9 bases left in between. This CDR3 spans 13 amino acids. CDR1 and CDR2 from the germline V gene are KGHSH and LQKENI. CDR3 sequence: CASSPADRQPQHF. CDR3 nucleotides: TGTGCCAGCTCACCGGCTGATCGTCAGCCCCAGCATTTT.

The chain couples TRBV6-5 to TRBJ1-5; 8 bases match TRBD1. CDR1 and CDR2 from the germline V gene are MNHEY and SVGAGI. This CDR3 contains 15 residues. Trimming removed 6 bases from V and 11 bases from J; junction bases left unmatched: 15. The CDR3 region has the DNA TGTGCCAGCAGCAGAGCCGGGACAGGACAATCAGCCCAGCATTTT. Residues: CASSRAGTGQSAQHF.

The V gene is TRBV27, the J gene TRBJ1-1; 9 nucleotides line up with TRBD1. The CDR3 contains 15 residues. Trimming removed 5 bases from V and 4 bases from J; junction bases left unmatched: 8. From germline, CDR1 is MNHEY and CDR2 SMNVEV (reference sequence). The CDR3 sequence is CASSQEGQGGTEAFF. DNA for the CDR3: TGTGCCAGCAGTCAAGAGGGACAGGGCGGCACTGAAGCTTTCTTT.

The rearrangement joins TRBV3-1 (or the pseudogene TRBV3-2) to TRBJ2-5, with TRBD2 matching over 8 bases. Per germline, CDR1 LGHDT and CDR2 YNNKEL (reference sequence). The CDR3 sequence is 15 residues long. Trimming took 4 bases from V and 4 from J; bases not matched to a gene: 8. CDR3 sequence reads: CASSPLRGGGETQYF. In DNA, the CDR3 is TGTGCCAGCAGCCCATTACGGGGGGGCGGAGAGACCCAGTACTTC.

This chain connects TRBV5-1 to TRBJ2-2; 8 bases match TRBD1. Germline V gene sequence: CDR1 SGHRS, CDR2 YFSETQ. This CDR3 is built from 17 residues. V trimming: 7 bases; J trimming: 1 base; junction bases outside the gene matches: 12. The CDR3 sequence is CASRTVQGAGNTGELFF. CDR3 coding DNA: TGCGCCAGCCGAACAGTCCAGGGGGCTGGGAACACCGGGGAGCTGTTTTTT.

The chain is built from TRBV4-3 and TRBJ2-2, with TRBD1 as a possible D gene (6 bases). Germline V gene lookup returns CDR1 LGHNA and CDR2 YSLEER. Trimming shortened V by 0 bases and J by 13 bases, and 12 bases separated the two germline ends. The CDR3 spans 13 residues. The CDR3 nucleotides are TGCGCCAGCAGCCAAGACCAGGGGTATAGGCTGTTTTTT. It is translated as CASSQDQGYRLFF.

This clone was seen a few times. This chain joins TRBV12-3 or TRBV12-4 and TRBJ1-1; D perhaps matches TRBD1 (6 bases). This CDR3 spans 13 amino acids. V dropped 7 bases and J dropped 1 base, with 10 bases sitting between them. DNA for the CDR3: TGTGCCAGCAACCCGACAGGGAACACTGAAGCTTTCTTT. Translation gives CASNPTGNTEAFF.

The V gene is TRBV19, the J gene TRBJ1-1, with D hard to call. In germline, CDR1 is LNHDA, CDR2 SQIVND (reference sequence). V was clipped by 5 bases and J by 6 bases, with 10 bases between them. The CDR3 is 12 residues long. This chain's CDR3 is CASSGGVPEAFF. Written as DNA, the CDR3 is TGTGCCAGTAGTGGAGGAGTCCCTGAAGCTTTCTTT.

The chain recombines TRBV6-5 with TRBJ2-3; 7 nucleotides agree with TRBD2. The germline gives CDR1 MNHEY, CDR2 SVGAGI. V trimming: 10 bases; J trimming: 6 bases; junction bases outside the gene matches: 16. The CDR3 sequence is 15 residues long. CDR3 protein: CATSDRDGGMDTQYF. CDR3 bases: TGTGCCACCTCGGACCGGGACGGGGGGATGGATACGCAGTATTTT.

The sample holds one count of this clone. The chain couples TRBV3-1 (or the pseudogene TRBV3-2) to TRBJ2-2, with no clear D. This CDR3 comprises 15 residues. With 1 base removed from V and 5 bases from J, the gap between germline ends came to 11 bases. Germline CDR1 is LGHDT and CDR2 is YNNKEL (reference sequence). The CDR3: CASSQVAMGTGELFF. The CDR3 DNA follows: TGTGCCAGCAGCCAAGTAGCTATGGGTACCGGGGAGCTGTTTTTT.

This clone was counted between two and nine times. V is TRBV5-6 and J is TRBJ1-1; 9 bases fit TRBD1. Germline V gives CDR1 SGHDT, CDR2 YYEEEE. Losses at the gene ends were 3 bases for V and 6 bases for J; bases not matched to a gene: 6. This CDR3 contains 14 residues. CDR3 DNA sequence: TGTGCCAGCAGCTCCCGGGACAGGGTACCTGAAGCTTTCTTT. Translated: CASSSRDRVPEAFF.